The rows below give T cell receptor beta chains drawn from one sample of a study of memory CD4+ T cells and cytomegalovirus serostatus. The table came from immunoSEQ multiplex PCR; TCRdb's copy has only in-frame clones and leaves some out. The sample carries approximately 46,000 clones, around four fifths recorded once. The sample taken for sequencing was memory CD4+ T cells from blood. Receptors originate from an adult in good health and CMV-seronegative. CDR3s include the opening cysteine and the closing phenylalanine or tryptophan. A D gene is named only where the DNA matches it firmly. Some rows mark clone size as missing; the rest say once, few, many or name a class of expanded clone.

j_call d_call clone_size v_call cdr3_aa cdr3_nt
TRBJ2-7 TRBD1 - TRBV11-1 CASSPRDRGSYEQYF TGTGCCAGCAGCCCTCGGGACAGGGGATCCTACGAGCAGTACTTC
TRBJ1-2 TRBD1 few TRBV2 CASSRQGADGYTF TGTGCCAGCAGTCGACAGGGGGCGGATGGCTACACCTTC
TRBJ1-5 - - TRBV9 CASSVKSGRVREIQPQHF TGTGCCAGCAGCGTAAAGTCCGGCAGAGTCCGGGAAATTCAGCCCCAGCATTTT
TRBJ1-5 - - TRBV19 CASRDSNQPQHF TGTGCCAGCCGGGACAGCAATCAGCCCCAGCATTTT
TRBJ2-5 TRBD2 - TRBV9 CASSGSGGETQYF TGTGCCAGCAGCGGAAGCGGGGGGGAGACCCAGTACTTC
TRBJ2-5 - - TRBV5-6 CASSSVGGQETQYF TGTGCCAGCAGCTCCGTGGGGGGCCAAGAGACCCAGTACTTC
TRBJ2-3 TRBD2 - TRBV7-9 CASSLVSSGGAYTQYF TGTGCCAGCAGCTTAGTGTCGAGCGGGGGGGCGTATACGCAGTATTTT
TRBJ1-2 - - TRBV5-1 CASSFFSVGEGYTF TGCGCCAGCAGCTTTTTTTCAGTCGGGGAGGGCTACACCTTC
TRBJ2-5 - - TRBV10-3 CAISESSGLQETQYF TGTGCCATCAGTGAGTCATCAGGGCTCCAAGAGACCCAGTACTTC
TRBJ2-7 - - TRBV5-4 CASSLEGGDYEQYF TGTGCCAGCAGCTTGGAGGGGGGGGACTACGAGCAGTACTTC
TRBJ1-5 TRBD1 - TRBV19 CATMGQANNQPQHF TGTGCCACGATGGGACAGGCAAACAATCAGCCCCAGCATTTT
TRBJ1-1 - once TRBV5-4 CASSSRSETTEAFF TGTGCCAGCAGCTCGCGGTCGGAAACCACTGAAGCTTTCTTT
TRBJ1-4 - - TRBV18 CASSPLGEKLFF TGTGCCAGCTCACCCCTGGGCGAAAAACTGTTTTTT
TRBJ1-1 - medium-sized TRBV30 CAWSPPVGTSYTEAFF TGTGCCTGGTCCCCCCCCGTGGGGACATCCTACACTGAAGCTTTCTTT
TRBJ1-6 - - TRBV7-2 CASSSTAYNSPLHF TGTGCCAGCAGCTCGACGGCCTATAATTCACCCCTCCACTTT
TRBJ2-7 - - TRBV27 CASSSPVSYEQYF TGTGCCAGCAGTTCGCCCGTTTCCTACGAGCAGTACTTC
TRBJ1-1 - - TRBV6-1 CASSEYRDTEAFF TGTGCCAGCAGCGAGTACCGGGACACTGAAGCTTTCTTT
TRBJ2-5 - - TRBV18 CASSPSTGGETQYF TGTGCCAGCTCACCTTCTACAGGTGGGGAGACCCAGTACTTC
TRBJ2-2 TRBD1 - TRBV15 CATSSLYRGNTGELFF TGTGCCACCAGCAGCCTATACAGGGGGAACACCGGGGAGCTGTTTTTT
TRBJ2-5 - - TRBV4-2 CASSQDTAGQETQYF TGTGCCAGCAGCCAAGACACCGCGGGCCAAGAGACCCAGTACTTC
TRBJ2-5 TRBD2 - TRBV5-1 CASSLDPAGVQETQYF TGCGCCAGCAGCTTGGATCCAGCGGGGGTGCAAGAGACCCAGTACTTC
TRBJ1-2 TRBD1 - TRBV7-3 CASSPFPGTGYGYTF TGTGCCAGCAGCCCATTTCCCGGGACAGGCTATGGCTACACCTTC
TRBJ2-1 - - TRBV7-3 CASSLTSSANEQFF TGTGCCAGCAGCCTAACGAGTAGCGCCAATGAGCAGTTCTTC
TRBJ2-1 - - TRBV7-2 CASSLERRVNEQFF TGTGCCAGCAGCTTAGAGAGGAGGGTCAATGAGCAGTTCTTC
TRBJ2-5 - - TRBV5-1 CASSPLRLSGETQYF TGCGCCAGCAGCCCCTTGAGGCTCTCGGGTGAGACCCAGTACTTC
TRBJ2-7 - - TRBV27 CASSLWGVEQYF TGTGCCAGCAGTTTATGGGGGGTCGAGCAGTACTTC
TRBJ2-5 - - TRBV7-2 CASSFRTQETQYF TGTGCCAGCAGCTTTAGGACACAAGAGACCCAGTACTTC
TRBJ1-2 - - TRBV6-5 CASRGKNRAGYTF TGTGCCAGCAGAGGAAAGAACCGGGCGGGCTACACCTTC
TRBJ2-7 - - TRBV7-9 CASSSQPRSSLLYEQYF TGTGCCAGCAGCTCTCAACCCCGCTCAAGTCTTTTGTACGAGCAGTACTTC
TRBJ2-3 - - TRBV10-2 CASTISTDTQYF TGCGCCAGCACGATCAGCACAGATACGCAGTATTTT
TRBJ1-1 - - TRBV6-1 CASSEVGGDTEAFF TGTGCCAGCAGTGAAGTGGGAGGGGACACTGAAGCTTTCTTT
TRBJ2-1 TRBD2 - TRBV11-1 CASSLGKLAGYNEQFF TGTGCCAGCAGCTTAGGGAAACTAGCGGGGTACAATGAGCAGTTCTTC
TRBJ1-4 - - TRBV7-2 CASAPGSANEKLFF TGTGCCAGCGCTCCAGGGTCAGCTAATGAAAAACTGTTTTTT
TRBJ1-6 - - TRBV6-4 CASRRDGDNSPLHF TGTGCCAGCAGACGGGACGGAGATAATTCACCCCTCCACTTT
TRBJ1-5 - - TRBV15 CATSRDLRGGTWPQHF TGTGCCACCAGCAGAGATCTTAGAGGTGGGACGTGGCCCCAGCATTTT
TRBJ2-1 - - TRBV20-1 CSVNPYNEQFF TGCAGTGTAAATCCATACAATGAGCAGTTCTTC
TRBJ1-5 - few TRBV5-4 CASSPGPTSNQPQHF TGTGCCAGCAGCCCGGGCCCGACAAGCAATCAGCCCCAGCATTTT
TRBJ2-3 - - TRBV9 CASSVAGQDTQYF TGTGCCAGCAGCGTAGCGGGCCAAGATACGCAGTATTTT
TRBJ1-5 - - TRBV10-3 CAISESERNQPQHF TGTGCCATCAGTGAGTCGGAGAGAAATCAGCCCCAGCATTTT
TRBJ2-5 - - TRBV7-7 CASSPVQETQYF TGTGCTAGCAGCCCCGTACAAGAGACCCAGTACTTC
TRBJ1-4 - - TRBV7-2 CASSQSQATNEKLFF TGTGCCAGCAGTCAAAGCCAAGCAACTAATGAAAAACTGTTTTTT
TRBJ1-3 TRBD1 - TRBV7-2 CASSAQGALGNTIYF TGTGCCAGCAGCGCCCAGGGGGCGCTGGGAAACACCATATATTTT
TRBJ2-3 - - TRBV5-4 CASSLDYLDTQYF TGTGCCAGCAGCTTGGACTATTTAGATACGCAGTATTTT
TRBJ1-2 - - TRBV5-1 CASSLRPGHYGYTF TGCGCCAGCAGCTTGAGGCCAGGGCACTATGGCTACACCTTC
TRBJ2-7 TRBD1 - TRBV5-6 CASSLGTGGYEQYF TGTGCCAGCAGCTTGGGGACAGGGGGCTACGAGCAGTACTTC
TRBJ2-1 - - TRBV11-3 CASSLGSGARDEQFF TGTGCCAGCAGCTTGGGCAGTGGGGCGCGAGATGAGCAGTTCTTC
TRBJ2-1 - few TRBV2 CASSEPHGDEQFF TGTGCCAGCAGTGAACCCCACGGGGATGAGCAGTTCTTC
TRBJ2-7 TRBD2 - TRBV7-6 CASSGGQTSGYLDEQYF TGTGCCAGCAGCGGGGGCCAAACTAGCGGCTACCTCGACGAGCAGTACTTC
TRBJ2-7 TRBD1 - TRBV7-9 CASSSDRGTYEQYF TGTGCCAGCAGCTCGGACAGGGGAACCTACGAGCAGTACTTC
TRBJ1-2 - - TRBV14 CASSQGANYGYTF TGTGCCAGCAGCCAGGGAGCTAACTATGGCTACACCTTC
TRBJ2-3 TRBD2 - TRBV25-1 CASSPKERGGQDTQYF TGTGCCAGCAGCCCTAAAGAGCGGGGGGGCCAGGATACGCAGTATTTT
TRBJ2-7 - - TRBV15 CATSRDRTGEQYF TGTGCCACCAGCAGAGATCGAACAGGCGAGCAGTACTTC
TRBJ1-5 - medium-sized TRBV2 CASSESSSRGQPQHF TGTGCCAGCAGTGAATCTAGTTCGCGGGGGCAGCCCCAGCATTTT
TRBJ1-2 - - TRBV4-3 CASSQEQTGTIYGYTF TGCGCCAGCAGCCAAGAACAGACGGGGACGATATATGGCTACACCTTC
TRBJ2-3 - once TRBV12-5 CASGLVRGVPSTDTQYF TGTGCTAGTGGTTTGGTACGAGGAGTTCCTAGCACAGATACGCAGTATTTT
TRBJ2-7 - - TRBV9 CASSVANRVGEQYF TGTGCCAGCAGCGTAGCTAACAGGGTTGGCGAGCAGTACTTC